The clone carrying this T cell receptor (beta chain) turned up a few times. This specimen belongs to a study of blood T cells in healthy people across ages. Germline V gene data show CDR1 as LGHNA and CDR2 as YSLEER. CDR3 length: 17 residues. J gave up 3 bases and V 0 bases, and 5 bases lay outside the gene matches. Next came a second PCR, run for about 6 to 11 cycles, which used a sample-barcoded 5' primer along with a J-beta primer mix. TCRdb analysed the 5' RACE reads with MiXCR anew, one entry per CDR3 protein. Among some 760,000 distinct CDR3 sequences listed, approximately 25% were seen once. The data were also submitted as part of a second study, on T cells of mothers and their children. As that study records: Reads recorded for TCR beta CDR3 numbered over 8.5 million per mother and some 2.7 million per child.

Sequencing input: blood. The receptor was isolated from a boy between 10 and 17 years old in good health. The chain has TRBV4-3 and TRBJ2-1; 10 positions match TRBD2. CDR3 DNA sequence: TGCGCCAGCAGCCAAGATCCCCTAGCGGGGGTCTACAATGAGCAGTTCTTC. Its translation: CASSQDPLAGVYNEQFF.